The sequence of this T cell receptor beta chain was determined in a study of T cell responses to AZD1222 COVID-19 vaccine. Study summary: Timing groups of about 4 and about 12 weeks for second doses were pooled.

Concerning this clone itself: Antigen: not known.

Study results and caveats: Regions left unmutated in variants are reportedly the target of nearly half of spike-specific TCRs. Following two doses of AZD1222, Spike-specific TCR breadth and depth rose. Researchers report vaccine-associated CD4 TCRs spanning spike, with dominance at 160-218 and 743-854.

Data came from immunoSEQ multiplex PCR; TCRdb stores just in-frame clones and leaves some out. The sample records 140,000 to 150,000 clones, roughly 90% being singletons. CDR3 length equals 13 residues. V shed 4 bases, J shed 4 bases, and the junction held 2 bases outside the gene matches. CDR1 is LNHDA, CDR2 SQIVND, per germline (reference sequence). The sample in question was peripheral blood, obtained on day 0 of AZD1222 vaccination. The clonotype originates from an adult in good health. The V call is TRBV19, the J call TRBJ1-2; 8 bases fit TRBD1. In DNA form, the CDR3 reads TGTGCCAGTAGTAAGCAGGGGGCCTATGGCTACACCTTC. Amino acids: CASSKQGAYGYTF.